A selection of T cell receptor beta chains follows, all from one sample in a study of OX40 agonist ivuxolimab in advanced cancers. The method was immunoSEQ multiplex PCR; TCRdb's version includes in-frame clones alone and lacks a portion of them. The sample includes 50,000 to 80,000 clones, around 90% of them seen just once. The specimen was CD4+ or CD8+ T cells sorted from blood, collected in a trial of the OX40 agonist ivuxolimab. Receptor source: an adult with an advanced solid tumor such as melanoma, head and neck, liver or kidney cancer. CDR3s include the opening cysteine and the closing phenylalanine or tryptophan. D genes are given only for firm matches. The size entry is marked missing in some rows and otherwise reads once, few, many or a size class.

>TRBV7-6|NA|18|TRBD2|TRBJ2-7
CASSSRLAGSPSSYEQYF
TGTGCCAGCAGCTCCAGACTAGCGGGATCACCCAGCTCCTACGAGCAGTACTTC
>TRBV14|NA|16|NA|TRBJ1-3
CASSRGARSSGNTIYF
TGTGCCAGCAGCCGGGGGGCCCGATCCTCTGGAAACACCATATATTTT
>TRBV5-5|NA|12|NA|TRBJ1-3
CASSAQGNTIYF
TGTGCCAGCAGCGCACAGGGAAACACCATATATTTT
>TRBV7-2|NA|18|TRBD2|TRBJ2-3
CASSRPSGIYESTDTQYF
TGTGCCAGCAGCAGACCCAGCGGGATCTATGAAAGCACAGATACGCAGTATTTT
>TRBV7-2|NA|17|TRBD1|TRBJ2-5
CASSPAYQGTGEETQYF
TGTGCCAGCAGCCCGGCGTACCAAGGGACAGGGGAAGAGACCCAGTACTTC
>TRBV5-3|NA|15|NA|TRBJ2-7
CARSMPRRSSYEQYF
TGTGCCAGAAGCATGCCGCGGAGGAGCTCCTACGAGCAGTACTTC
>TRBV6-5|NA|13|NA|TRBJ2-2
CASSGAITGELFF
TGTGCCAGCAGTGGGGCTATCACCGGGGAGCTGTTTTTT
>TRBV29-1|NA|11|NA|TRBJ2-7
CSVGGTYEQYF
TGCAGCGTTGGGGGGACCTACGAGCAGTACTTC
>TRBV12-5|NA|15|TRBD1|TRBJ1-1
CASGLGQGRDTEAFF
TGTGCTAGTGGTTTGGGACAGGGCCGGGACACTGAAGCTTTCTTT
>TRBV19|NA|14|NA|TRBJ1-1
CASKVRASNTEAFF
TGTGCCAGTAAGGTCAGGGCATCGAACACTGAAGCTTTCTTT
>TRBV30|NA|16|NA|TRBJ2-3
CAWRPVGGGNTDTQYF
TGTGCCTGGAGGCCCGTGGGGGGGGGCAACACAGATACGCAGTATTTT
>TRBV29-1|NA|14|NA|TRBJ2-6
CSVELSSGANVLTF
TGCAGCGTTGAGCTCTCCTCTGGGGCCAACGTCCTGACTTTC
>TRBV2|once|11|NA|TRBJ2-7
CASSDASSQYF
TGTGCCAGCAGTGATGCCAGCTCGCAGTACTTC
>TRBV7-8|NA|15|TRBD1|TRBJ1-1
CASSTQQGINTEAFF
TGTGCCAGCAGCACCCAACAGGGGATAAACACTGAAGCTTTCTTT
>TRBV10-1|NA|12|NA|TRBJ2-7
CAIRGPSYEQYF
TGCGCCATCCGAGGACCCTCCTACGAGCAGTACTTC
>TRBV28|NA|15|NA|TRBJ1-4
CASSPAGGHREKLFF
TGTGCCAGCAGTCCCGCCGGGGGGCATCGAGAAAAACTGTTTTTT
>TRBV4-1|NA|15|NA|TRBJ1-2
CASSQEAGLSYGYTF
TGCGCCAGCAGCCAAGAGGCAGGGCTAAGTTATGGCTACACCTTC
>TRBV18|NA|17|NA|TRBJ2-1
CASSPSGLNGAYNEQFF
TGTGCCAGCTCACCCTCCGGTCTAAACGGGGCTTACAATGAGCAGTTCTTC
>TRBV27|NA|13|NA|TRBJ1-1
CASRQVFGGLAFF
TGTGCCAGCAGACAGGTGTTTGGGGGACTGGCTTTCTTT
>TRBV27|once|15|TRBD1|TRBJ2-3
CASSFSGTAKDTQYF
TGTGCCAGCAGCTTTTCTGGGACAGCCAAAGATACGCAGTATTTT
>TRBV14|few|15|TRBD1|TRBJ2-7
CASSQTGGASYEQYF
TGTGCCAGCAGCCAAACAGGGGGCGCGAGTTACGAGCAGTACTTC
>TRBV11-2|NA|19|TRBD2|TRBJ2-7
CASSLDGPGTSGVSYEQYF
TGTGCCAGCAGCTTAGATGGCCCTGGGACTAGCGGGGTCTCCTACGAGCAGTACTTC
>TRBV7-9|NA|15|TRBD1|TRBJ2-5
CASSYRPDRAETQYF
TGTGCCAGCAGCTACCGACCGGACAGGGCAGAGACCCAGTACTTC
>TRBV25-1|NA|15|TRBD1|TRBJ2-1
CASSEPGQGTNEQFF
TGTGCCAGCAGTGAACCGGGACAGGGCACAAATGAGCAGTTCTTC
>TRBV27|NA|14|NA|TRBJ2-1
CASSLGRSYNEQFF
TGTGCCAGCAGCCTGGGACGGTCCTACAATGAGCAGTTCTTC
>TRBV12-5|NA|15|TRBD2|TRBJ2-7
CASGLTTSGSSEQYF
TGTGCTAGTGGTTTGACGACTAGCGGGAGCTCCGAGCAGTACTTC
>TRBV6-1|NA|15|NA|TRBJ1-5
CASNTGFLGNQPQHF
TGTGCCAGCAATACAGGATTCCTAGGCAATCAGCCCCAGCATTTT
>TRBV7-9|NA|18|TRBD1|TRBJ1-1
CASRPSPKRRQGGAEAFF
TGTGCCAGCAGACCATCCCCAAAACGAAGACAGGGCGGGGCTGAAGCTTTCTTT
>TRBV19|NA|13|NA|TRBJ2-7
CALGGDGHYEQYF
TGTGCCCTTGGCGGGGACGGGCACTACGAGCAGTACTTC
>TRBV12-5|NA|16|TRBD2|TRBJ2-7
CASGLVTSGSSYEQYF
TGTGCTAGTGGTTTGGTTACTAGCGGGAGCTCCTACGAGCAGTACTTC